The 21 T cell receptor beta chains listed next were all sequenced from one sample in a study of cytomegalovirus exposure and HLA in healthy donors. Amplification used 60 Vbeta primers and 13 Jbeta primers. Some clones are missing from TCRdb's copy, which holds only in-frame ones; the method was immunoSEQ multiplex PCR. The table records roughly 120,000 clones, around 76% of them present only once. Sequenced: PBMCs. The receptors come from a man aged 50 to 60 in good health and CMV-seropositive.

This sequence joins TRBV11-2 and TRBJ2-3, with TRBD2 matching over 7 bases. The J segment lost 2 bases and the V segment lost 2 bases, leaving 7 bases of the junction unmatched. The CDR3 sequence is 16 residues long. Germline V gives CDR1 SGHAT, CDR2 FQNNGV. CDR3 sequence reads: CASSLTASGYTDTQYF. The CDR3 bases are TGTGCCAGCAGCTTAACGGCTAGCGGATACACAGATACGCAGTATTTT.

Notes on this clone: With a far larger clone one base away, a read error is the likely cause. The gene calls are TRBV5-6 and TRBJ2-5, with 10 bases matching TRBD1. The CDR3 totals 15 residues. The junction had 7 bases not matched to a gene; V was cut back by 4 bases and J by 4 bases. Germline values: CDR1 SGHDT, CDR2 YYEEEE. DNA of the CDR3: TGTGCCAGCAGCGATGACAGGGGGCAAGGAGAGACCCAGTACTTC. Translated, it gives CASSDDRGQGETQYF. The full variable domain, with the rest looked up from reference TRBV5-6 and TRBJ2-5, is DAGVTQSPTHLIKTRGQQVTLRCSPKSGHDTVSWYQQALGQGPQFIFQYYEEEERQRGNFPDRFSGHQFPNYSSELNVNALLLGDSALYLCASSDDRGQGETQYFGPGTRLLVL.

CDR3 in amino acids: CASSGDRGAGYGYTF. DNA of the CDR3: TGTGCCAGCAGCGGGGACAGGGGAGCCGGCTATGGCTACACCTTC. The gene calls are TRBV6-5 and TRBJ1-2, with 10 bases aligning to TRBD1. J was trimmed by 4 bases and V by 6 bases; bases with no gene match: 8. The CDR3 extends over 15 amino acids. Germline values: CDR1 MNHEY, CDR2 SVGAGI.

The chain combines TRBV7-8 with TRBJ1-3; 8 bases align to TRBD1. The germline V gene encodes CDR1 SGHVS and CDR2 FQNEAQ. Losses at the gene ends were 4 bases for V and 8 bases for J; bases not matched to a gene: 7. This CDR3 contains 14 residues. The CDR3 region is CASSSRDRSHTIYF. DNA of the CDR3: TGTGCCAGCAGCTCCCGGGACAGGTCGCACACCATATATTTT.

The rearrangement uses TRBV5-4 and TRBJ2-2; TRBD2 matches at 11 bases. Germline CDR1 SGHNT, CDR2 YYREEE (reference sequence). CDR3 length: 16 residues. V shed 4 bases, J shed 10 bases, and the junction held 12 bases outside the gene matches. CDR3 region: CASSPGLAGGEKELFF. CDR3 nucleotide sequence: TGTGCCAGCAGCCCTGGGCTAGCGGGGGGTGAAAAGGAGCTGTTTTTT.

This clone was seen more than once but under ten times. CDR3 protein: CASSTGQGAPTGELFF. The CDR3 DNA is TGTGCCAGCAGCACCGGACAGGGGGCGCCCACCGGGGAGCTGTTTTTT. V usage is TRBV5-4 and J usage is TRBJ2-2, with TRBD1 matching over 11 bases. This CDR3 contains 16 residues. Germline V gene data show CDR1 as SGHNT and CDR2 as YYREEE (reference sequence). The V and J ends lost 4 bases and 4 bases, in that order; junction bases with no gene match: 6. The variable domain in full, completed from reference TRBV5-4 and TRBJ2-2, reads ETGVTQSPTHLIKTRGQQVTLRCSSQSGHNTVSWYQQALGQGPQFIFQYYREEENGRGNFPPRFSGLQFPNYSSELNVNALELDDSALYLCASSTGQGAPTGELFFGEGSRLTVL.

V usage is TRBV19 and J usage is TRBJ2-4; 8 nucleotides line up with TRBD1. The J segment lost 5 bases and the V segment lost 6 bases, leaving 6 bases of the junction unmatched. The CDR3 loop spans 14 amino acids. Germline-derived CDR1 and CDR2 are LNHDA and SQIVND (reference sequence). The CDR3 DNA reads as TGTGCCAGTAGCCCCAGGGACAGGCAAAACATTCAGTACTTC. Protein: CASSPRDRQNIQYF.

The chain joins TRBV13 to TRBJ2-7, with 14 nucleotides matching TRBD2. Germline values: CDR1 PRHDT, CDR2 FYEKMQ (reference sequence). The CDR3 loop spans 17 amino acids. The V segment lost 7 bases and the J segment 1 base; nucleotides outside the gene matches: 9. This CDR3 is CASTQGLAGAGSYEQYF. Written as DNA, the CDR3 is TGTGCCAGCACCCAGGGACTAGCGGGAGCGGGGTCCTACGAGCAGTACTTC.

The rearrangement uses TRBV18 and TRBJ1-1; D unresolved. The CDR3 length is 13 residues. The V gene lost 4 bases and the J gene lost 4 bases, with 10 bases spanning the gap. Germline CDR1 and CDR2: KGHSH and LQKENI. This CDR3 is CASSQDMGTEAFF. The CDR3 DNA follows: TGTGCCAGCTCACAAGACATGGGCACTGAAGCTTTCTTT.

The chain recombines TRBV13 with TRBJ2-2, with 11 bases that match TRBD1. The CDR3 totals 14 residues. CDR1 and CDR2 from the germline V gene are PRHDT and FYEKMQ (reference sequence). With V trimmed by 10 bases and J by 5 bases, 6 bases remained unmatched. The CDR3 coding sequence is TGTGCCACTACAGGACAGGGGGCTACCGGGGAGCTGTTTTTT. This codes for CATTGQGATGELFF.

CDR3 loop: CASSAPTGAHSYNEQFF. In DNA form, the CDR3 reads TGTGCCAGCAGCGCGCCGACAGGGGCTCACTCCTACAATGAGCAGTTCTTC. This sequence joins TRBV7-8 and TRBJ2-1; 8 bases match TRBD1. The ends lost 5 bases at V and 0 bases at J; junction bases unmatched: 9. Germline assignment: CDR1 SGHVS and CDR2 FQNEAQ. The CDR3 has 17 residues.

This rearrangement joins TRBV5-4 to TRBJ1-2; TRBD1 matches at 9 bases. Trimming took 3 bases from V and 8 from J; bases not matched to a gene: 2. CDR1 and CDR2 from the germline V gene are SGHNT and YYREEE (reference sequence). The CDR3 is 12 residues long. CDR3 coding DNA: TGTGCCAGCAGCTGGGACAGGGACGGCTACACCTTC. Translated: CASSWDRDGYTF.

The rearrangement joins TRBV7-9 to TRBJ2-7; D might be TRBD2 (5 bases). Germline V CDR1 and CDR2: SEHNR, FQNEAQ (reference sequence). The CDR3 is 13 residues long. V was trimmed by 5 bases and J by 0 bases, leaving 8 bases between them. The CDR3 DNA sequence: TGTGCCAGCAGCCGGGGAAGCTCCTACGAGCAGTACTTC. Translating it yields CASSRGSSYEQYF.

This clone was recorded a few times. The chain joins TRBV11-2 to TRBJ2-2; TRBD1 agrees at 9 bases. V was clipped by 9 bases and J by 2 bases; unmatched bases: 4. Germline CDR1 is SGHAT and CDR2 is FQNNGV. This CDR3 has 14 residues. This chain's CDR3 is CASQQGANTGELFF. The CDR3 nucleotides read TGTGCCAGTCAACAGGGGGCAAACACCGGGGAGCTGTTTTTT.

This rearrangement joins TRBV4-1 to TRBJ1-5; D may be TRBD1 (6 bases). Trimming cost V 1 base and J 6 bases, with 10 bases left between them. CDR3 length: 14 residues. CDR1 and CDR2 from the germline V gene are MGHRA and YSYEKL. CDR3 sequence reads: CASSQGTGPQPQHF. CDR3 DNA: TGCGCCAGCAGCCAAGGTACAGGGCCTCAGCCCCAGCATTTT.

The chain couples TRBV11-2 to TRBJ2-3, with D possibly TRBD2 on 5 matching bases. Germline V gene sequence: CDR1 SGHAT, CDR2 FQNNGV. CDR3 length equals 15 residues. V lost 2 bases and J 0 bases, leaving 9 bases between the germline ends. CDR3 sequence: CASSLTGRSTDTQYF. The CDR3 nucleotides are TGTGCCAGCAGCTTAACGGGAAGAAGCACAGATACGCAGTATTTT.

This rearrangement joins TRBV5-1 to TRBJ1-1, with 9 nucleotides matching TRBD1. The V gene's germline CDR1 is SGHRS and CDR2 YFSETQ. V lost 3 bases to trimming and J lost 6 bases; unmatched junction nucleotides: 6. The CDR3 has 14 residues. The CDR3 sequence: CASSSRDREAEAFF. CDR3 bases: TGCGCCAGCAGCTCCCGGGACAGGGAGGCTGAAGCTTTCTTT.

The chain has TRBV19 and TRBJ2-2, with 7 nucleotides matching TRBD2. This CDR3 region has 15 residues. With V trimmed by 7 bases and J by 6 bases, 11 bases remained unmatched. Germline V lookup: CDR1 LNHDA, CDR2 SQIVND (reference sequence). CDR3 coding DNA: TGTGCCAGTAACGCCCGGGGGGTTTTAGCCGGGGAGCTGTTTTTT. Amino acids: CASNARGVLAGELFF.

The genes are TRBV2 and TRBJ2-1; tentatively, D is TRBD1 (6 bases). There are 15 residues in the CDR3. CDR1 and CDR2 from the germline V gene are SNHLY and FYNNEI. V lost 4 bases and J lost 6, with 16 bases in between. CDR3 in amino acids: CASSGLQDSFNEQFF. The CDR3 nucleotides are TGTGCCAGCAGTGGTCTGCAGGACAGCTTCAATGAGCAGTTCTTC.

The chain employs TRBV7-2 and TRBJ1-1; D call uncertain. The length of the CDR3 is 13 residues. From germline, CDR1 is SGHTA and CDR2 FQGNSA. Trimming cost V 3 bases and J 0 bases, with 5 bases left between them. CDR3 nucleotide sequence: TGTGCCAGCAGCTTTTCGTTGAACACTGAAGCTTTCTTT. Protein product: CASSFSLNTEAFF.

The rearrangement joins TRBV11-2 to TRBJ1-2; TRBD1 agrees at 8 bases. Germline V lookup: CDR1 SGHAT, CDR2 FQNNGV. J lost 7 bases, V lost 0 bases, and 16 bases had no gene match. This CDR3 has 18 residues. In DNA form, the CDR3 reads TGTGCCAGCAGCTTAGACATCCAAATCGGGGACAGGAGAGGTGGCTACACCTTC. Residues: CASSLDIQIGDRRGGYTF.